This TCR beta chain was recorded in a study of blood T cell repertoires in COVID-19. Study at large: There were acute and convalescent COVID-19 samples, and they came from the United States, Italy and Spain. T cells, B-cell-depleted T cells, or PBMCs provided the cDNA or gDNA that served as material.

As regards this clone: Different DNA sequences within this sample yield the same CDR3.

As processed by the authors: Estimates of nucleated cell counts were drawn from the amplification of reference gene primers. The repertoire was sequenced with immunoSEQ multiplex PCR; TCRdb's copy has only in-frame clones and lacks some. V and J calls plus clone size are reproduced from that table; the DNA served to infer D and trimming. The sample shows under 110,000 clones, over 70% of them seen only once. The CDR3 spans 11 residues. Trimming shortened V by 6 bases and J by 2 bases, and 4 bases separated the two germline ends. Germline loops: CDR1 MDHEN, CDR2 SYDVKM. Sequencing was performed on peripheral blood. The clonotype was recovered from a human donor with acute or convalescent COVID-19. The donor label of this sample is uncertain. The chain uses TRBV28 and TRBJ2-5; D not resolved. CDR3 amino acids: CASSLQETQYF. The DNA for the CDR3 is TGTGCCAGCAGCCTTCAAGAGACCCAGTACTTC. Filled out from reference TRBV28 and TRBJ2-5, the complete variable domain reads DVKVTQSSRYLVKRTGEKVFLECVQDMDHENMFWYRQDPGLGLRLIYFSYDVKMKEKGDIPEGYSVSREKKERFSLILESASTNQTSMYLCASSLQETQYFGPGTRLLVL.